Below, 25 T cell receptor beta chains from the same sample are listed, as sequenced in a study of blood T cell repertoires in COVID-19. This table comes from immunoSEQ multiplex PCR, and its TCRdb copy is limited to in-frame clones, with some not included. The top ten clones hold 8% to 10% of a sample with 280,000 or so clones, roughly four fifths of them seen once. The sequenced sample consisted of peripheral blood. The receptors stem from a woman in her 50s who had recovered from COVID-19.

V usage is TRBV4-3 and J usage is TRBJ1-2; 7 nucleotides match TRBD1. V gave up 3 bases and J gave up 7 bases; unmatched junction bases: 11. Germline lookup yields CDR1 LGHNA and CDR2 YSLEER. This CDR3 spans 15 amino acids. Here the CDR3 reads CASSQTTGRDGGYTF. CDR3 nucleotide sequence: TGCGCCAGCAGCCAGACGACAGGGCGTGATGGTGGCTACACCTTC.

V and J are TRBV27 and TRBJ2-5, with 10 bases fitting TRBD1. The V segment lost 5 bases and the J segment 4 bases; nucleotides outside the gene matches: 19. This CDR3 spans 19 amino acids. CDR1 is MNHEY, CDR2 SMNVEV, per germline (reference sequence). CDR3 residues: CASSTARGGTGVILETQYF. CDR3 DNA: TGTGCCAGCAGTACCGCCCGCGGGGGGACAGGGGTAATTCTAGAGACCCAGTACTTC.

The chain links TRBV27 to TRBJ2-7; 7 nucleotides match TRBD1. Germline CDR1 and CDR2: MNHEY and SMNVEV (reference sequence). The CDR3 totals 16 residues. Unmatched junction bases numbered 13, after V lost 5 bases and J lost 3 bases. This CDR3 reads CASSLNTRGFLYEQYF. CDR3 nucleotide sequence: TGTGCCAGCAGTCTAAATACCAGGGGGTTCCTCTACGAGCAGTACTTC.

The rearrangement uses TRBV13 and TRBJ2-1; TRBD1 matches at 7 bases. The CDR3 loop spans 11 amino acids. Germline assignment: CDR1 PRHDT and CDR2 FYEKMQ (reference sequence). With V trimmed by 10 bases and J by 7 bases, 4 bases remained unmatched. The CDR3 DNA follows: TGTGCCAATAACAGGGGAAATGAGCAGTTCTTC. It translates to CANNRGNEQFF.

The CDR3 bases are TGTGCCAGCAGCCAGGGGGGACTCCCGGGGGACGAGCAGTACTTC. Translation gives CASSQGGLPGDEQYF. The chain couples TRBV9 to TRBJ2-7, with a tentative D call TRBD1 (7 bases). The germline V and J ends were trimmed by 4 bases and 5 bases, with 19 bases remaining between them. CDR1 is SGDLS, CDR2 YYNGEE, per germline. The CDR3 extends over 15 amino acids.

The chain couples TRBV5-1 to TRBJ1-3; the match to TRBD1 covers 9 bases. Germline loops: CDR1 SGHRS, CDR2 YFSETQ. V lost 0 bases to trimming and J lost 7 bases; unmatched junction nucleotides: 11. The CDR3 loop spans 17 amino acids. The CDR3 sequence: CASSLASGTGNVNTIYF. CDR3 DNA sequence: TGCGCCAGCAGCTTGGCCTCGGGGACAGGGAATGTGAACACCATATATTTT.

The V and J genes are TRBV7-9 and TRBJ1-2, with a tentative D call TRBD1 (5 bases). V dropped 2 bases and J dropped 4 bases, with 8 bases sitting between them. The germline V gene encodes CDR1 SEHNR and CDR2 FQNEAQ (reference sequence). This CDR3 has 13 residues. This CDR3 is CASSLQGPYGYTF. The CDR3 DNA is TGTGCCAGCAGCTTACAGGGCCCCTATGGCTACACCTTC.

The J gene is TRBJ2-1, the V gene TRBV18, with D unresolved. CDR1 KGHSH and CDR2 LQKENI come from the germline V gene. The CDR3 spans 15 residues. With 3 bases removed from V and 0 bases from J, the gap between germline ends came to 9 bases. CDR3 nucleotides: TGTGCCAGCTCACCGGGCAGAAACTCCTACAATGAGCAGTTCTTC. Its protein product is CASSPGRNSYNEQFF.

The chain employs TRBV9 and TRBJ2-1, with D maybe TRBD1 (5 bases). Germline lookup yields CDR1 SGDLS and CDR2 YYNGEE. The CDR3 extends over 16 amino acids. Between the trimmed V and J ends, which lost 4 bases and 0 bases, there was a span of 14 bases. The DNA of the CDR3 is TGTGCCAGCAGCTTACCTCAGGGCGCCTCCTACAATGAGCAGTTCTTC. The encoded protein is CASSLPQGASYNEQFF. Using reference TRBV9 and TRBJ2-1 for the parts outside the CDR3, the full variable domain is DSGVTQTPKHLITATGQRVTLRCSPRSGDLSVYWYQQSLDQGLQFLIQYYNGEERAKGNILERFSAQQFPDLHSELNLSSLELGDSALYFCASSLPQGASYNEQFFGPGTRLTVL.

CDR3 DNA sequence: TGTGCCAGCAGCCTCAGGGGTTCCAATCAGCCCCAGCATTTT. Amino acids: CASSLRGSNQPQHF. The chain joins TRBV7-2 to TRBJ1-5; perhaps TRBD1 as D (6 bases). Germline V CDR1 and CDR2: SGHTA, FQGNSA. V was pared by 5 bases and J by 3 bases, with 11 bases between. The CDR3 spans 14 residues.

The chain links TRBV5-1 to TRBJ1-1; D is uncertain. The V gene lost 6 bases and the J gene lost 1 base, with 10 bases spanning the gap. This CDR3 contains 13 residues. From germline, CDR1 is SGHRS and CDR2 YFSETQ. CDR3: CASTWTQNTEAFF. The CDR3 DNA sequence: TGCGCCAGCACTTGGACTCAGAACACTGAAGCTTTCTTT.

This sequence joins TRBV5-5 and TRBJ2-7; no clear D. Germline CDR1 SGHKS, CDR2 YYEKEE (reference sequence). The CDR3 totals 13 residues. V lost 4 bases and J lost 3, with 11 bases in between. The CDR3 sequence: CASSPGSLYEQYF. The CDR3 DNA is TGTGCCAGCAGCCCTGGCTCTCTCTACGAGCAGTACTTC.

The chain joins TRBV28 to TRBJ2-6; maybe TRBD1 (6 bases). Trimming left V 4 bases short and J 1 base short, with 14 bases between. The CDR3 contains 17 residues. CDR1 is MDHEN and CDR2 is SYDVKM in the germline V gene. The CDR3 region is CASSSRPGQSGANVLTF. The CDR3 nucleotides are TGTGCCAGCAGTTCCCGACCCGGACAGTCTGGGGCCAACGTCCTGACTTTC.

The chain recombines TRBV30 with TRBJ1-1; 7 bases match TRBD1. Germline trimming cut 2 bases from V and 6 bases from J; bases unmatched to any gene: 9. Looked up from germline, CDR1 is GTSNPN and CDR2 is SVGIG (reference sequence). This CDR3 comprises 14 residues. CDR3 protein: CAWSSGQPVAEAFF. CDR3 DNA: TGTGCCTGGAGTTCGGGACAGCCTGTGGCTGAAGCTTTCTTT.

The chain employs TRBV11-2 and TRBJ2-1; TRBD1 might be the D (7 bases). Germline V lookup: CDR1 SGHAT, CDR2 FQNNGV. V lost 5 bases and J 7 bases, leaving 21 bases between the germline ends. The CDR3 has 16 amino acids. The DNA for the CDR3 is TGTGCCAGCAGCCCCGCGGGGACAGTCCTGGGGAATGAGCAGTTCTTC. This translates into CASSPAGTVLGNEQFF. Full variable domain (outside the CDR3, taken from reference TRBV11-2 and TRBJ2-1): EAGVAQSPRYKIIEKRQSVAFWCNPISGHATLYWYQQILGQGPKLLIQFQNNGVVDDSQLPKDRFSAERLKGVDSTLKIQPAKLEDSAVYLCASSPAGTVLGNEQFFGPGTRLTVL.

The chain links TRBV6-6 to TRBJ1-2; 11 bases line up with TRBD1. Trimming took 1 base from V and 6 from J; bases not matched to a gene: 4. The CDR3 is made up of 15 amino acids. Germline loops: CDR1 MNHNY, CDR2 SVGAGI (reference sequence). CDR3 region: CASSYLKGQGDGYTF. The CDR3 DNA is TGTGCCAGCAGTTACTTGAAGGGACAGGGGGATGGCTACACCTTC.

The chain uses TRBV9 and TRBJ2-1, with 7 nucleotides matching TRBD2. This CDR3 has 14 residues. Looked up from germline, CDR1 is SGDLS and CDR2 is YYNGEE. The V and J ends lost 1 base and 5 bases, in that order; junction bases with no gene match: 3. As DNA, the CDR3 is TGTGCCAGCAGCGTATGGGGAGGGGACAATGAGCAGTTCTTC. Amino acids: CASSVWGGDNEQFF. Combining the CDR3 with reference TRBV9 and TRBJ2-1 gives the whole variable domain DSGVTQTPKHLITATGQRVTLRCSPRSGDLSVYWYQQSLDQGLQFLIQYYNGEERAKGNILERFSAQQFPDLHSELNLSSLELGDSALYFCASSVWGGDNEQFFGPGTRLTVL.

The genes are TRBV30 and TRBJ2-1; no clear D. V was cut by 0 bases and J by 7 bases, with 13 bases left in between. CDR3 length: 14 amino acids. Germline V gives CDR1 GTSNPN, CDR2 SVGIG (reference sequence). Written as DNA, the CDR3 is TGTGCCTGGAGTGTACAATTAAGCGAGAATGAGCAGTTCTTC. Amino acids: CAWSVQLSENEQFF.

The chain combines TRBV6-5 with TRBJ1-6; D uncertain. Germline lookup yields CDR1 MNHEY and CDR2 SVGAGI. CDR3 size: 13 residues. Trimming shortened V by 0 bases and J by 13 bases, and 10 bases separated the two germline ends. The CDR3 loop is CASSYSSTRPLHF. Written as DNA, the CDR3 is TGTGCCAGCAGTTACTCGTCAACCCGGCCCCTCCACTTT.

J is TRBJ2-2 and V is TRBV11-3; tentatively, D is TRBD2 (6 bases). Germline V CDR1 and CDR2: SGHNT, YENEEA. The CDR3 loop spans 15 amino acids. V lost 5 bases to trimming and J lost 7 bases, with 17 bases between them. Here the CDR3 DNA reads TGTGCCAGCAGCCCTAGCGCGAGCTCGGGCGGGGAGCTGTTTTTT. Amino acids: CASSPSASSGGELFF. The complete variable domain, with remaining parts taken from reference TRBV11-3 and TRBJ2-2, reads EAGVVQSPRYKIIEKKQPVAFWCNPISGHNTLYWYLQNLGQGPELLIRYENEEAVDDSQLPKDRFSAERLKGVDSTLKIQPAELGDSAVYLCASSPSASSGGELFFGEGSRLTVL.

V is TRBV27 and J is TRBJ2-3; 8 bases are shared with TRBD2. The CDR3 covers 15 residues. V shed 2 bases, J shed 3 bases, and the junction held 4 bases outside the gene matches. Germline V gene data show CDR1 as MNHEY and CDR2 as SMNVEV (reference sequence). The chain's CDR3 is CASSLVSGSTDTQYF. CDR3 DNA sequence: TGTGCCAGCAGTTTAGTGAGCGGGAGTACAGATACGCAGTATTTT.

The chain combines TRBV6-2 or TRBV6-3 with TRBJ1-5; perhaps TRBD1 as D (5 bases). The CDR3 has 14 amino acids. The ends were cut back, 2 bases at V and 3 bases at J, with 8 bases in the middle. CDR1 is MNHEY and CDR2 is SVGEGT in the germline V gene. CDR3 DNA sequence: TGTGCCAGCAGTTACCAGGGTTTCAATCAGCCCCAGCATTTT. It encodes CASSYQGFNQPQHF.

The chain couples TRBV9 to TRBJ2-7, with D tentatively TRBD1 (6 bases). Germline assignment: CDR1 SGDLS and CDR2 YYNGEE. This CDR3 comprises 14 residues. V was shortened by 0 bases and J by 2 bases, with 9 bases between the two germline ends. The CDR3, as DNA: TGTGCCAGCAGCGTAGGTCAGGGGCCCTACGAGCAGTACTTC. It encodes CASSVGQGPYEQYF.

The chain links TRBV29-1 to TRBJ2-7, with 7 bases fitting TRBD1. This CDR3 contains 11 residues. Per germline, CDR1 SQVTM and CDR2 ANQGSEA. V was clipped by 6 bases and J by 5 bases; unmatched bases: 4. CDR3 amino acids: CSVKTGNEQYF. The DNA of the CDR3 is TGCAGCGTAAAGACAGGGAACGAGCAGTACTTC.

The genes are TRBV7-2 and TRBJ2-7; TRBD2 matches at 8 bases. Trimming cost V 5 bases and J 7 bases; bases outside gene matches: 13. Looked up from germline, CDR1 is SGHTA and CDR2 is FQGNSA. The CDR3 runs 15 residues. CDR3 in amino acids: CASSQPHIGGGEQYF. CDR3 nucleotide sequence: TGTGCCAGCAGCCAACCCCATATCGGCGGGGGGGAGCAGTACTTC. Variable domain in full (rest from reference TRBV7-2 and TRBJ2-7): GAGVSQSPSNKVTEKGKDVELRCDPISGHTALYWYRQSLGQGLEFLIYFQGNSAPDKSGLPSDRFSAERTGGSVSTLTIQRTQQEDSAVYLCASSQPHIGGGEQYFGPGTRLTVT.